These 28 T cell receptor beta chains originate from one sample sequenced in a study of blood T cells in healthy people across ages. It was with a sample-barcoded 5' primer and a J-beta primer mix that a second PCR of roughly 7 to 12 cycles was run. TCRdb called the 5' RACE reads again in MiXCR, with one record for every CDR3 protein. The table records some 710,000 distinct CDR3 sequences, 35% to 50% of them present only once. The specimen sequenced was blood. Source of these receptors: an elderly man in good health.

This clonotype was counted once. The gene calls are TRBV7-9 and TRBJ1-2; D is perhaps TRBD1 (6 bases). CDR3 length equals 15 residues. V was clipped by 0 bases and J by 2 bases, with 10 bases between them. From germline, CDR1 is SEHNR and CDR2 FQNEAQ (reference sequence). The CDR3 protein is CASSLAGHRNYGYTF. As DNA, the CDR3 is TGTGCCAGCAGCTTAGCGGGACACCGGAACTATGGCTACACCTTC. Using reference TRBV7-9 and TRBJ1-2 for the parts outside the CDR3, the full variable domain is DTGVSQNPRHKITKRGQNVTFRCDPISEHNRLYWYRQTLGQGPEFLTYFQNEAQLEKSRLLSDRFSAERPKGSFSTLEIQRTEQGDSAMYLCASSLAGHRNYGYTFGSGTRLTVV.

The V and J genes are TRBV4-2 and TRBJ1-5, with D perhaps matching TRBD1 (6 bases). V was pared by 2 bases and J by 3 bases, with 11 bases between. The CDR3 runs to 15 residues. Germline V CDR1 and CDR2: LGHNA, YNFKEQ. The CDR3 coding sequence is TGTGCCAGCAGCCAACGGGACAAGAACAATCAGCCCCAGCATTTT. Protein product: CASSQRDKNNQPQHF.

This clonotype was recorded only once. V usage is TRBV7-3 and J usage is TRBJ1-6; the match to TRBD1 covers 7 bases. Trimming cost V 5 bases and J 5 bases; bases outside gene matches: 6. The CDR3 loop spans 15 amino acids. Germline V lookup: CDR1 SGHTA, CDR2 FQGTGA. CDR3 sequence: CASSPGTADNSPLHF. The CDR3 nucleotides read TGTGCCAGCAGCCCCGGGACAGCAGATAATTCACCCCTCCACTTT.

The gene calls are TRBV5-1 and TRBJ1-2, with D perhaps matching TRBD1 (6 bases). The CDR3 is 15 amino acids. V was pared by 1 base and J by 4 bases, with 14 bases between. Germline assignment: CDR1 SGHRS and CDR2 YFSETQ. In DNA form, the CDR3 reads TGCGCCAGCAGCTTGCTAGTGGGACAAATCTATGGCTACACCTTC. Protein product: CASSLLVGQIYGYTF.

As regards this clonotype: The junction and the germline gene differ at one end; a read error may be behind it. The chain links TRBV4-3 to TRBJ1-2; D possibly corresponds to TRBD1 (6 bases). The length of the CDR3 is 14 residues. In germline, CDR1 is LGHNA, CDR2 YSLEER. The CDR3 bases are TGCACCAGCAGCCAAGGTCTAACAGGGAATGGCTACACCTTC. This sequence encodes CTSSQGLTGNGYTF.

Concerning this clonotype: Sequence at one end of the junction differs from germline and may be a read error. The chain links TRBV9 to TRBJ2-3; 7 bases align to TRBD2. CDR3 length: 17 amino acids. In germline, CDR1 is SGDLS, CDR2 YYNGEE. The CDR3 here is CASSVEGEAGSTDMQYF. In DNA form, the CDR3 reads TGTGCCAGCAGCGTAGAAGGCGAAGCGGGGTCCACAGATATGCAGTATTTT.

This clonotype was counted a few times. The rearrangement joins TRBV6-6 to TRBJ2-1; D call uncertain. The CDR3 totals 11 residues. Germline lookup yields CDR1 MNHNY and CDR2 SVGAGI (reference sequence). Trimming pared 10 bases from V and 8 bases from J, leaving 12 bases between. Here the CDR3 DNA reads TGTGCCACGTCTCGCCATGATGAGCAGTTCTTC. Protein: CATSRHDEQFF.

The CDR3 is CAIPGTGANEQYF. CDR3 bases: TGTGCCATCCCCGGGACAGGGGCCAACGAGCAGTACTTC. This chain uses TRBV2 with TRBJ2-7, with 10 bases fitting TRBD1. V gave up 10 bases and J gave up 5 bases; unmatched junction bases: 8. The CDR3 spans 13 residues. Germline CDR1 and CDR2: SNHLY and FYNNEI.

This clonotype was counted a few times. The J gene is TRBJ2-3, the V gene TRBV11-2; 12 bases are a match to TRBD2. The CDR3 is 16 residues long. Germline V gives CDR1 SGHAT, CDR2 FQNNGV. V lost 3 bases, J lost 5 bases, and 6 bases stayed unmatched. The CDR3 here is CASSFQTSGRGDTQYF. The CDR3 DNA is TGTGCCAGCAGCTTTCAGACTAGCGGGAGAGGAGATACGCAGTATTTT. The full variable domain, with the rest looked up from reference TRBV11-2 and TRBJ2-3, is EAGVAQSPRYKIIEKRQSVAFWCNPISGHATLYWYQQILGQGPKLLIQFQNNGVVDDSQLPKDRFSAERLKGVDSTLKIQPAKLEDSAVYLCASSFQTSGRGDTQYFGPGTRLTVL.

V is TRBV27 and J is TRBJ1-2, with D possibly matching TRBD1 (6 bases). V lost 8 bases, J lost 4 bases, and 11 bases lay in between. Germline CDR1 reads MNHEY; CDR2 reads SMNVEV (reference sequence). The CDR3 covers 12 residues. In DNA, the CDR3 is TGTGCCAGCCAGGGGTCCGGCTATGGCTACACCTTC. This sequence encodes CASQGSGYGYTF.

This clonotype was seen a few times. The rearrangement uses TRBV15 and TRBJ2-1, with D possibly matching TRBD1 (6 bases). The germline V gene has CDR1 LNHNV and CDR2 YYDKDF (reference sequence). The CDR3 loop spans 16 amino acids. V lost 3 bases and J 1 base, leaving 13 bases between the germline ends. The CDR3 DNA follows: TGTGCCACCAGCAGCCCACAGGGTCTGTCCTACAATGAGCAGTTCTTC. The encoded protein is CATSSPQGLSYNEQFF.

The chain carries TRBV10-3 and TRBJ2-5, with 11 nucleotides matching TRBD2. Germline V gene lookup returns CDR1 ENHRY and CDR2 SYGVKD. This CDR3 region has 14 residues. Losses at the gene ends were 6 bases for V and 4 bases for J; bases not matched to a gene: 4. CDR3 bases: TGTGCCATCAGCCCCACTAGCGGGGGAGAGACCCAGTACTTC. Its translation: CAISPTSGGETQYF.

This clonotype was seen a few times. The V call is TRBV20-1, the J call TRBJ2-3, with 9 bases lining up with TRBD2. The CDR3 length is 14 residues. CDR1 and CDR2 (germline): DFQATT, SNEGSKA (reference sequence). V gave up 4 bases and J gave up 4 bases; unmatched junction bases: 6. CDR3 loop: CSAKLAGFADTQYF. DNA for the CDR3: TGCAGTGCTAAACTAGCGGGCTTCGCAGATACGCAGTATTTT.

This sequence joins TRBV5-5 and TRBJ2-3; D ambiguous. The CDR3 contains 13 residues. Germline values: CDR1 SGHKS, CDR2 YYEKEE (reference sequence). V lost 0 bases, J lost 6 bases, and 8 bases lay in between. CDR3 in amino acids: CASSLVGLDTQYF. The CDR3, as DNA: TGTGCCAGCAGCTTGGTCGGCTTGGATACGCAGTATTTT.

This chain joins TRBV19 and TRBJ2-1, with a tentative D call TRBD2 (6 bases). The end of the DNA is better explained by TRBJ2-7, so the J call may be wrong. CDR3 length: 14 amino acids. CDR1 and CDR2 from the germline V gene are LNHDA and SQIVND (reference sequence). In nucleotides, the CDR3 is TGTGCCAGTAGTGCGGCGACTAGGTACAATGAGCAGTACTTC. Its translation: CASSAATRYNEQYF.

This chain connects TRBV27 to TRBJ1-1; D is unresolved. The CDR3 sequence is 15 residues long. Germline CDR1 and CDR2: MNHEY and SMNVEV (reference sequence). V lost 0 bases and J 0 bases, leaving 8 bases between the germline ends. The CDR3 reads CASSLSARMNTEAFF. CDR3 sequence (DNA): TGTGCCAGCAGTTTATCGGCCAGGATGAACACTGAAGCTTTCTTT.

The J gene is TRBJ1-2, the V gene TRBV29-1, with D tentatively TRBD1 (6 bases). The CDR3 totals 14 residues. CDR1 and CDR2 (germline): SQVTM, ANQGSEA. Trimming took 8 bases from V and 3 from J, leaving 19 bases between them. As DNA, the CDR3 is TGCAGCACCCAGGGGACGACGGGATACTATGGCTACACCTTC. Its translation is CSTQGTTGYYGYTF.

This sequence joins TRBV20-1 and TRBJ2-7; no clear D gene. This CDR3 spans 14 amino acids. Trimming pared 3 bases from V and 0 bases from J, leaving 12 bases between. Germline V lookup: CDR1 DFQATT, CDR2 SNEGSKA (reference sequence). CDR3 sequence reads: CSASSSANSYEQYF. As DNA, the CDR3 is TGCAGTGCTAGTTCGTCTGCGAACTCCTACGAGCAGTACTTC.

This clonotype was observed a few times. The J gene is TRBJ2-5, the V gene TRBV29-1, with D hard to call. CDR1 is SQVTM and CDR2 is ANQGSEA in the germline V gene. Trimming pared 7 bases from V and 4 bases from J, leaving 10 bases between. This CDR3 is built from 11 residues. This CDR3 reads CSAEVGETQYF. In DNA, the CDR3 is TGCAGCGCCGAGGTAGGAGAGACCCAGTACTTC.

Ten or more counts support this clonotype. The chain joins TRBV10-3 to TRBJ1-1, with a weak D call TRBD1 (5 bases). Trimming removed 7 bases at V and 5 bases at J, with 17 bases between. Germline V CDR1 and CDR2: ENHRY, SYGVKD. This CDR3 has 14 residues. CDR3 nucleotides: TGTGCCATCAAAGGGAGTCCGGGGGGGACTGAAGCTTTCTTT. It codes for CAIKGSPGGTEAFF.

This clonotype came up a few times. V is TRBV7-2 and J is TRBJ2-5, with D possibly TRBD1 on 5 matching bases. CDR3 size: 14 residues. Germline V gene sequence: CDR1 SGHTA, CDR2 FQGNSA. The V gene lost 6 bases and the J gene lost 0 bases, with 11 bases spanning the gap. CDR3 region: CASRPGLYQETQYF. CDR3 DNA: TGTGCCAGCAGACCAGGGTTGTACCAAGAGACCCAGTACTTC.

This chain connects TRBV7-2 to TRBJ2-2; D gene uncertain. Germline V gene data show CDR1 as SGHTA and CDR2 as FQGNSA. Trimming removed 6 bases from V and 5 bases from J, with 19 bases in between. The CDR3 has 16 amino acids. CDR3 sequence: CASRRATPSITGELFF. Here the CDR3 DNA reads TGTGCCAGCAGAAGGGCTACCCCTTCTATTACCGGGGAGCTGTTTTTT.

V gene TRBV7-2 combines with J gene TRBJ2-5; 12 bases match TRBD2. V dropped 4 bases and J dropped 3; count of bases not matched to a gene: 3. CDR1 and CDR2 (germline): SGHTA, FQGNSA. The CDR3 is made up of 15 amino acids. The CDR3 sequence: CASSWTSGAKETQYF. CDR3 nucleotides: TGTGCCAGCAGCTGGACTAGCGGGGCTAAAGAGACCCAGTACTTC.

This chain joins TRBV2 and TRBJ1-4, with 8 bases fitting TRBD1. Per germline, CDR1 SNHLY and CDR2 FYNNEI. This CDR3 region has 15 residues. The junction had 7 bases not matched to a gene; V was cut back by 5 bases and J by 5 bases. CDR3 sequence reads: CASSSRTGTNEKLFF. CDR3 nucleotide sequence: TGTGCCAGCAGTTCTCGGACAGGGACCAATGAAAAACTGTTTTTT.

CDR3 residues: CSASPPHRGFGEQFF. The CDR3 DNA follows: TGCAGTGCTAGTCCCCCACATAGGGGATTTGGTGAGCAGTTCTTC. V usage is TRBV20-1 and J usage is TRBJ2-1; tentatively, D is TRBD1 (5 bases). Trimming left V 3 bases short and J 9 bases short, with 21 bases between. In germline, CDR1 is DFQATT, CDR2 SNEGSKA (reference sequence). The CDR3 is 15 residues long.

The chain combines TRBV27 with TRBJ2-4; maybe TRBD2 (5 bases). TRBJ2-7 matches the DNA end more closely, so the J call is doubtful. Germline V gives CDR1 MNHEY, CDR2 SMNVEV (reference sequence). CDR3 size: 15 residues. The chain's CDR3 is CASKPSGNHYYEQYF. The CDR3 DNA is TGTGCCAGTAAACCCAGCGGAAACCACTACTACGAGCAGTACTTC.

The chain couples TRBV30 to TRBJ1-2; weak D call: TRBD1 (6 bases). V lost 4 bases, J lost 3 bases, and 12 bases lay in between. CDR3 size: 13 residues. CDR1 GTSNPN and CDR2 SVGIG come from the germline V gene (reference sequence). CDR3 loop: CAWTLGQYYGYTF. The CDR3 nucleotides read TGTGCCTGGACCTTAGGACAGTACTATGGCTACACCTTC.

This sequence joins TRBV7-9 and TRBJ2-3; 7 nucleotides agree with TRBD2. V shed 7 bases and J 2 bases; nucleotides not matched to a gene: 15. The CDR3 contains 17 residues. Germline V CDR1 and CDR2: SEHNR, FQNEAQ (reference sequence). CDR3 sequence: CASTHNPSAGDTDTQYF. For the CDR3, the DNA is TGTGCCAGCACCCACAACCCGAGTGCGGGGGACACAGATACGCAGTATTTT.